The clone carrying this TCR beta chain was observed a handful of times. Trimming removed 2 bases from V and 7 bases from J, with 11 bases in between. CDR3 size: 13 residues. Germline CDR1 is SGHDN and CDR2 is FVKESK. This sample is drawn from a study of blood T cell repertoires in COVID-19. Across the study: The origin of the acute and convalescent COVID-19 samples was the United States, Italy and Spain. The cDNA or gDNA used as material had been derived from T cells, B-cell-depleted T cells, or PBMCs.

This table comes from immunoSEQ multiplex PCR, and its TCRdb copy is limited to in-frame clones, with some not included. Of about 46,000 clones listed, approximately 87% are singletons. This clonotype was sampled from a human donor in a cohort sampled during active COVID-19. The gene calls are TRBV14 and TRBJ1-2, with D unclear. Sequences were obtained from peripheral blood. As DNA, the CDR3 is TGTGCCAGCAGCCAATTGCAAAGCGGTGGCTACACCTTC. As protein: CASSQLQSGGYTF.